Following are 10 T cell receptor beta chains from one sample sequenced in a study of T cell repertoires in cytomegalovirus infection. MiXCR, applied by TCRdb to the reads, yields one record per CDR3 protein. This table holds more than 150,000 distinct CDR3 sequences, 23% found once. Material: PBMCs. These receptors all stem from a human donor in good health (CMV status not recorded). Some clones in this sample may be carry-over from other donors' samples.

This clonotype was counted ten times or more. The rearrangement links TRBV7-8 to TRBJ2-3, with TRBD2 as a possible D gene (7 bases). V lost 5 bases and J lost 2, with 17 bases in between. The CDR3 runs to 16 residues. CDR1 is SGHVS and CDR2 is FQNEAQ in the germline V gene. Here the CDR3 reads CASSPWGGGDTDTQYF. CDR3 nucleotides: TGTGCCAGCAGCCCTTGGGGGGGCGGTGACACAGATACGCAGTATTTT.

The rearrangement links TRBV20-1 to TRBJ1-5; D remains unclear. This CDR3 is 14 amino acids long. CDR1 DFQATT and CDR2 SNEGSKA come from the germline V gene (reference sequence). The germline V and J ends were trimmed by 1 base and 2 bases, with 9 bases remaining between them. CDR3 sequence: CSARAEMGNQPQHF. In nucleotides, the CDR3 is TGCAGTGCTAGAGCAGAGATGGGCAATCAGCCCCAGCATTTT.

V gene TRBV20-1 combines with J gene TRBJ1-2; TRBD1 is a possible D gene (6 bases). This CDR3 spans 11 amino acids. The germline CDR1 and CDR2 sequences are DFQATT and SNEGSKA (reference sequence). Trimming shortened V by 7 bases and J by 6 bases, and 12 bases separated the two germline ends. The DNA of the CDR3 is TGCAGTGGAGACGCAGGGGATGGCTACACCTTC. This gives the protein CSGDAGDGYTF.

J is TRBJ1-2 and V is TRBV28, with TRBD1 identical over 10 bases. CDR3 size: 15 residues. The V gene end was trimmed by 5 bases and the J gene end by 3 bases; junction bases not matched to a gene: 6. Germline assignment: CDR1 MDHEN and CDR2 SYDVKM. CDR3 bases: TGTGCCAGCAGTCAGACAGGGGGCCGGGACTATGGCTACACCTTC. This encodes CASSQTGGRDYGYTF.

The chain employs TRBV7-8 and TRBJ2-2; 9 bases align to TRBD2. Germline V gene data show CDR1 as SGHVS and CDR2 as FQNEAQ. The CDR3 spans 16 residues. J lost 6 bases, V lost 1 base, and 6 bases had no gene match. The CDR3 region has the DNA TGTGCCAGCAGCTTAGATGGCGGGGGGGGGGCCGGGGAGCTGTTTTTT. Translation: CASSLDGGGGAGELFF.

The chain links TRBV20-1 to TRBJ2-1; D might be TRBD2 (6 bases). Trimming pared 6 bases from V and 7 bases from J, leaving 10 bases between. Germline assignment: CDR1 DFQATT and CDR2 SNEGSKA (reference sequence). The CDR3 has 11 amino acids. CDR3 protein: CSASGGNEQFF. CDR3 sequence (DNA): TGCAGTGCCTCCGGGGGTAATGAGCAGTTCTTC.

This clonotype has only a few counts. Given a much more abundant clone one base away, this may be a read error. The V gene is TRBV28, the J gene TRBJ2-1, with TRBD1 identical over 7 bases. The germline gives CDR1 MDHEN, CDR2 SYDVKM. CDR3 size: 14 residues. The CDR3 bases are TGTGTCAGCCTACAGGGGAGCTCCTACAATGAGCAGTTCTTC. Protein sequence: CVSLQGSSYNEQFF.

A few counts support this clonotype. DNA for the CDR3: TGTGCCAGCAGCCCAAGCAGGGCCTCTGGAAACACCATATATTTT. This gives the protein CASSPSRASGNTIYF. The V and J genes are TRBV13 and TRBJ1-3, with D perhaps matching TRBD1 (5 bases). Germline loops: CDR1 PRHDT, CDR2 FYEKMQ (reference sequence). The CDR3 covers 15 residues. Trimming took 5 bases from V and 0 from J, leaving 11 bases between them.

The V gene is TRBV30, the J gene TRBJ2-7; D is unresolved. This CDR3 contains 12 residues. Germline V gene sequence: CDR1 GTSNPN, CDR2 SVGIG (reference sequence). V was shortened by 4 bases and J by 0 bases, with 7 bases between the two germline ends. The DNA for the CDR3 is TGTGCCTGGACCGGGTCCTCCTACGAGCAGTACTTC. The encoded protein is CAWTGSSYEQYF.

The genes are TRBV28 and TRBJ2-7; TRBD2 aligns across 12 bases. V was clipped by 1 base and J by 1 base; unmatched bases: 17. Germline loops: CDR1 MDHEN, CDR2 SYDVKM. The CDR3 runs 21 residues. The CDR3 region has the DNA TGTGCCAGCAGTTTATCCGTGAGCGGGACTAGCGGGTTATACCCATCCTACGAGCAGTACTTC. Protein sequence: CASSLSVSGTSGLYPSYEQYF. Drawing the rest from reference TRBV28 and TRBJ2-7, the complete variable domain is DVKVTQSSRYLVKRTGEKVFLECVQDMDHENMFWYRQDPGLGLRLIYFSYDVKMKEKGDIPEGYSVSREKKERFSLILESASTNQTSMYLCASSLSVSGTSGLYPSYEQYFGPGTRLTVT.